The 24 T cell receptor beta chains below come from one sample, sequenced in a study of shared clonotypes between healthy human individuals. Method: immunoSEQ multiplex PCR; TCRdb's copy keeps in-frame clones and lacks some. The sample includes 750,000 to 1,000,000 clones, over 90% seen only once; the top ten take around 24%. Terminally differentiated effector memory CD45RA+ cells were excluded by CCR7 positive selection of CD45RO-negative cells. Sequenced material: naive CD8+ T cells sorted from blood. Source of these receptors: a man between 25 and 39 years old in good health.

This sequence joins TRBV4-3 and TRBJ2-1, with a possible D match to TRBD2 (6 bases). V lost 4 bases and J 5 bases, leaving 18 bases between the germline ends. CDR1 and CDR2 (germline): LGHNA, YSLEER. The CDR3 extends over 16 amino acids. CDR3 nucleotide sequence: TGCGCCAGCAGCCGATGGGGCCCAAGCGGGCACAATGAGCAGTTCTTC. It specifies CASSRWGPSGHNEQFF.

This sequence joins TRBV25-1 and TRBJ1-2; 7 nucleotides align to TRBD1. V was clipped by 4 bases and J by 8 bases; unmatched bases: 13. Germline-derived CDR1 and CDR2 are MGHDK and SYGVNS. The CDR3 runs 15 residues. The CDR3 region has the DNA TGTGCCAGCAGTGGCCGGACAGGAACCCACTGGGGCTACACCTTC. It is translated as CASSGRTGTHWGYTF.

The gene calls are TRBV7-9 and TRBJ1-4, with D possibly TRBD1 on 6 matching bases. The CDR3 is 14 amino acids. CDR1 and CDR2 from the germline V gene are SEHNR and FQNEAQ (reference sequence). V was pared by 2 bases and J by 5 bases, with 9 bases between. CDR3 amino acids: CASSLRQGNEKLFF. The CDR3 nucleotides read TGTGCCAGCAGCTTAAGGCAGGGGAATGAAAAACTGTTTTTT.

This chain joins TRBV5-6 and TRBJ2-1; D might be TRBD1 or TRBD2, each matching 5 bases. Trimming removed 3 bases from V and 9 bases from J, with 13 bases in between. This CDR3 has 13 amino acids. Looked up from germline, CDR1 is SGHDT and CDR2 is YYEEEE. The CDR3 DNA reads TGTGCCAGCAGCTGGGGCCGGGGAGCTGAGCAGTTCTTC. Protein: CASSWGRGAEQFF. The whole variable domain, filled in from reference TRBV5-6 and TRBJ2-1, reads DAGVTQSPTHLIKTRGQQVTLRCSPKSGHDTVSWYQQALGQGPQFIFQYYEEEERQRGNFPDRFSGHQFPNYSSELNVNALLLGDSALYLCASSWGRGAEQFFGPGTRLTVL.

This chain uses TRBV4-1 with TRBJ1-1; D remains ambiguous. The CDR3 loop spans 12 amino acids. V was trimmed by 2 bases and J by 5 bases, leaving 6 bases between them. Germline loops: CDR1 MGHRA, CDR2 YSYEKL. The CDR3 DNA sequence: TGCGCCAGCAGCCAATCAGAGACTGAAGCTTTCTTT. Translation: CASSQSETEAFF.

The V gene is TRBV29-1, the J gene TRBJ2-2, with D unresolved. Germline V gene sequence: CDR1 SQVTM, CDR2 ANQGSEA. V was cut by 4 bases and J by 5 bases, with 14 bases left in between. The CDR3 is made up of 14 amino acids. The CDR3, as DNA: TGCAGCGTTGTTCCCTGGGAAGGGACCGGGGAGCTGTTTTTT. It is translated as CSVVPWEGTGELFF.

The chain has TRBV5-5 and TRBJ2-7; D not resolved. With 4 bases removed from V and 0 bases from J, the gap between germline ends came to 14 bases. Germline V CDR1 and CDR2: SGHKS, YYEKEE (reference sequence). This CDR3 has 15 amino acids. The CDR3 loop reads CASSQVAGLSYEQYF. The CDR3 region has the DNA TGTGCCAGCAGCCAGGTGGCAGGTCTCTCCTACGAGCAGTACTTC.

The rearrangement uses TRBV9 and TRBJ2-1; 8 bases are a match to TRBD1. The junction had 14 bases not matched to a gene; V was cut back by 4 bases and J by 2 bases. Germline V CDR1 and CDR2: SGDLS, YYNGEE. CDR3 length equals 18 residues. The CDR3 DNA follows: TGTGCCAGCAGCCCTCGCAGGGGGCTAAGGTCAACCTACAATGAGCAGTTCTTC. Translation gives CASSPRRGLRSTYNEQFF.

This clone was detected once. The V call is TRBV7-9, the J call TRBJ1-1, with D uncertain. The V end was cut by 6 bases, the J end by 0 bases, with 23 bases between. Germline V gives CDR1 SEHNR, CDR2 FQNEAQ (reference sequence). This CDR3 has 18 amino acids. The CDR3 DNA reads TGTGCCAGCAGTCCCCCCGATTCGGAACAGCTTATGAACACTGAAGCTTTCTTT. It translates to CASSPPDSEQLMNTEAFF.

The J gene is TRBJ2-7, the V gene TRBV27, with D perhaps assigned TRBD1 or TRBD2 (5 bases each). V lost 5 bases to trimming and J lost 4 bases, with 12 bases between them. Looked up from germline, CDR1 is MNHEY and CDR2 is SMNVEV (reference sequence). This CDR3 contains 13 residues. CDR3 amino acids: CASSIGTTYEQYF. The CDR3 region has the DNA TGTGCCAGCAGTATCGGGACGACGTACGAGCAGTACTTC.

The chain carries TRBV7-9 and TRBJ2-7; 10 bases fit TRBD2. With V trimmed by 5 bases and J by 2 bases, 15 bases remained unmatched. The CDR3 spans 18 residues. CDR1 is SEHNR and CDR2 is FQNEAQ in the germline V gene (reference sequence). CDR3 region: CASSLLAGEGKGTYEQYF. The CDR3, as DNA: TGTGCCAGCAGCCTTCTAGCGGGAGAGGGGAAAGGGACCTACGAGCAGTACTTC.

In nucleotides, the CDR3 is TGTGCCAGCAGCCACCCACCAACAGCGAACACTGAAGCTTTCTTT. This sequence encodes CASSHPPTANTEAFF. This sequence joins TRBV7-9 and TRBJ1-1; D unresolved. Germline V gene lookup returns CDR1 SEHNR and CDR2 FQNEAQ (reference sequence). This CDR3 comprises 15 residues. The germline V and J ends were trimmed by 5 bases and 1 base, with 14 bases remaining between them.

The rearrangement uses TRBV27 and TRBJ2-7; TRBD1 matches at 7 bases. Germline CDR1 reads MNHEY; CDR2 reads SMNVEV (reference sequence). The V segment lost 8 bases and the J segment 1 base; nucleotides outside the gene matches: 14. The CDR3 sequence is 16 residues long. CDR3 sequence (DNA): TGTGCCAGCCGCTACGCTCGAGGGGGCTTGTCCTACGAGCAGTACTTC. Translated: CASRYARGGLSYEQYF.

This chain joins TRBV5-1 and TRBJ2-1; possibly TRBD2 for D (6 bases). The CDR3 runs to 17 residues. V was trimmed by 1 base and J by 3 bases, leaving 17 bases between them. Germline V lookup: CDR1 SGHRS, CDR2 YFSETQ. The CDR3 loop is CASSLWGIGGDYNEQFF. CDR3 nucleotide sequence: TGCGCCAGCAGCTTGTGGGGGATCGGGGGAGACTACAATGAGCAGTTCTTC.

In the case of this clone: Different DNA sequences within this sample yield the same CDR3. The chain carries TRBV19 and TRBJ2-7; no definite D call. The CDR3 totals 14 residues. The V end was cut by 3 bases, the J end by 2 bases, with 11 bases between. Per the germline V gene, CDR1 is LNHDA and CDR2 is SQIVND (reference sequence). The CDR3 DNA sequence: TGTGCCAGTAGTATTGGGGATTTGACCTACGAGCAGTACTTC. It encodes CASSIGDLTYEQYF.

This rearrangement joins TRBV30 to TRBJ2-1; TRBD1 agrees at 8 bases. The CDR3 has 15 amino acids. V was clipped by 4 bases and J by 8 bases; unmatched bases: 13. Germline CDR1 and CDR2: GTSNPN and SVGIG (reference sequence). The CDR3 region is CAWNLPGGRDDEQFF. The CDR3 region has the DNA TGTGCCTGGAACTTACCAGGGGGCAGGGACGATGAGCAGTTCTTC.

The V and J genes are TRBV9 and TRBJ1-1, with D tentatively TRBD1 (5 bases). Germline loops: CDR1 SGDLS, CDR2 YYNGEE. V shed 3 bases and J shed 0 bases, with 9 bases lying between them. The CDR3 is made up of 14 amino acids. DNA of the CDR3: TGTGCCAGCAGCGCAGGGTCCGTGAACACTGAAGCTTTCTTT. Translation: CASSAGSVNTEAFF.

V gene TRBV7-9 combines with J gene TRBJ1-2; a possible D gene is TRBD1 (5 bases). The CDR3 has 16 residues. CDR1 and CDR2 from the germline V gene are SEHNR and FQNEAQ (reference sequence). Trimming stripped 2 bases from V and 0 bases from J, with 13 bases between. For the CDR3, the DNA is TGTGCCAGCAGCTTACCAGGCGGGGGGTCTAACTATGGCTACACCTTC. It yields the protein CASSLPGGGSNYGYTF.

This clone appeared a few times. The V call is TRBV7-9, the J call TRBJ1-3; D perhaps matches TRBD1 (5 bases). With 5 bases removed from V and 0 bases from J, the gap between germline ends came to 14 bases. There are 16 residues in the CDR3. Germline-derived CDR1 and CDR2 are SEHNR and FQNEAQ (reference sequence). CDR3 sequence: CASSTEWDFSGNTIYF. The CDR3 DNA is TGTGCCAGCAGCACCGAGTGGGACTTCTCTGGAAACACCATATATTTT.

The chain has TRBV28 and TRBJ2-3, with TRBD1 identical over 10 bases. Germline V lookup: CDR1 MDHEN, CDR2 SYDVKM. The CDR3 length is 18 residues. The junction had 12 bases not matched to a gene; V was cut back by 5 bases and J by 1 base. CDR3 nucleotide sequence: TGTGCCAGCAGTGATGGGACAGGGGACACGAAGGGCACAGATACGCAGTATTTT. Translating it yields CASSDGTGDTKGTDTQYF.

The chain carries TRBV19 and TRBJ1-1; tentatively, D is TRBD1 (6 bases). CDR1 LNHDA and CDR2 SQIVND come from the germline V gene (reference sequence). The CDR3 covers 13 residues. V was clipped by 5 bases and J by 5 bases, with 12 bases between them. The CDR3 is CASSSPGQTEAFF. The CDR3 bases are TGTGCCAGTAGTTCGCCCGGACAGACTGAAGCTTTCTTT.

This sequence joins TRBV6-5 and TRBJ1-2; D may be TRBD1 (6 bases). Germline V gene data show CDR1 as MNHEY and CDR2 as SVGAGI. V lost 8 bases and J lost 3, with 16 bases in between. CDR3 size: 14 residues. The CDR3 spells CASSRGRGYYGYTF. The CDR3 DNA is TGTGCCAGCTCACGGGGGAGGGGGTACTATGGCTACACCTTC.

J is TRBJ2-2 and V is TRBV20-1, with D unclear. This CDR3 is 11 amino acids long. Germline-derived CDR1 and CDR2 are DFQATT and SNEGSKA (reference sequence). With 1 base removed from V and 6 bases from J, the gap between germline ends came to 3 bases. CDR3 loop: CSARGAGELFF. CDR3 coding DNA: TGCAGTGCTAGAGGTGCCGGGGAGCTGTTTTTT.

This chain connects TRBV11-2 to TRBJ2-5; D is perhaps TRBD1 (7 bases). CDR3 size: 16 residues. The V gene's germline CDR1 is SGHAT and CDR2 FQNNGV. V shed 5 bases and J shed 4 bases, with 20 bases lying between them. CDR3 bases: TGTGCCAGCAGCCCTCGGGACAGCTGGGGAGGAGAGACCCAGTACTTC. This codes for CASSPRDSWGGETQYF.